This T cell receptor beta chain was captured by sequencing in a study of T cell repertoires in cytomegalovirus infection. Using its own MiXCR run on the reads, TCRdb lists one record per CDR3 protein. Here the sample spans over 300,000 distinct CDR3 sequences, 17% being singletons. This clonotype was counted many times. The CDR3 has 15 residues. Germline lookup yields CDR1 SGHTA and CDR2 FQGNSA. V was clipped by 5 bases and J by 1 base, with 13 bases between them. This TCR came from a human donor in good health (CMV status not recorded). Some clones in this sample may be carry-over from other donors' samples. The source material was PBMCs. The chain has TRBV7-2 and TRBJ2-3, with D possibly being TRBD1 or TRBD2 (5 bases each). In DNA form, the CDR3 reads TGTGCCAGCAGCCTCGGGACCCCACGCACAGATACGCAGTATTTT. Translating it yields CASSLGTPRTDTQYF.